The 32 T cell receptor gamma chains presented below share a single source sample, sequenced in a study of Vδ1+ human thymocytes. Study results and caveats: Highly polyclonal TRG and TRD repertoires with Gaussian CDR3 length distributions appeared in thymus.

Their antigen targets remain unknown. Extracted RNA was reverse transcribed into cDNA. Pooled V-gene forward primers with one constant-region reverse primer generated the CDR3 amplicons by multiplex PCR. TCRdb reran clone calling via CATT on the multiplex PCR reads. The profile shows about 23,000 gamma-chain clones, roughly an eighth of them singletons. Sequenced input: Vdelta1+ gamma-delta thymocytes from the thymus. Regarding subset: FACS-sorted CD3+ TCRalphabeta- TCRVdelta1+ TCRVdelta2- thymocytes. These receptors were collected from a child under two years old who had congenital heart surgery.

V is TRGV9 and J is TRGJ1 or TRGJ2. The CDR3 is 16 amino acids. The germline V gene encodes CDR1 GITISATS and CDR2 ISYDGTV (reference sequence). V lost 3 bases, J lost 5 bases, and 16 bases stayed unmatched. CDR3 loop: CALWEPPIRNHYKKLF. The DNA of the CDR3 is TGTGCCTTGTGGGAGCCCCCAATAAGGAACCATTATAAGAAACTCTTT.

The V call is TRGV2, the J call TRGJ1 or TRGJ2. Germline V CDR1 and CDR2: EGSNGY, YDSYNSKV. This CDR3 contains 15 residues. V lost 0 bases to trimming and J lost 3 bases; unmatched junction nucleotides: 8. The CDR3 bases are TGTGCCACCTGGGACGGGCAAGAAGGTTATTATAAGAAACTCTTT. Its translation: CATWDGQEGYYKKLF.

This clone has just a few counts. This sequence joins TRGV4 and TRGJP2. The CDR3 contains 14 residues. Germline lookup yields CDR1 EGSTGY and CDR2 YDSYTSSV. The V segment lost 0 bases and the J segment 10 bases; nucleotides outside the gene matches: 8. Here the CDR3 DNA reads TGTGCCACCTGGGATGGGCTTGAAGGTTGGATCAAGACGTTT. Translated, it gives CATWDGLEGWIKTF.

There are a few counts of this clone. The gene calls are TRGV8 and TRGJ1 or TRGJ2. Germline-derived CDR1 and CDR2 are VENAVY and YDSYNSRV. V was clipped by 1 base and J by 7 bases; unmatched bases: 4. The CDR3 spans 12 residues. DNA of the CDR3: TGTGCCACCTGGGATAGCAAATATAAGAAACTCTTT. Amino acid sequence: CATWDSKYKKLF.

A few counts support this clone. V gene TRGV8 combines with J gene TRGJP2. Trimming cost V 10 bases and J 6 bases; bases outside gene matches: 11. Germline V gene sequence: CDR1 VENAVY, CDR2 YDSYNSRV. The CDR3 covers 13 residues. The CDR3 loop reads CATALRGDWIKTF. In nucleotides, the CDR3 is TGTGCCACGGCCCTCCGGGGTGATTGGATCAAGACGTTT.

This clone is medium-sized within its sample. The chain uses TRGV9 and TRGJP. CDR3 length equals 16 residues. CDR1 and CDR2 from the germline V gene are GITISATS and ISYDGTV (reference sequence). V lost 6 bases and J lost 3; bases outside the gene matches: 5. For the CDR3, the DNA is TGTGCCTTGTGGCCTGCGCAAGAGTTGGGCAAAAAAATCAAGGTATTT. Its protein is CALWPAQELGKKIKVF.

The chain joins TRGV3 to TRGJ1 or TRGJ2. CDR1 and CDR2 (germline): VTNTFY, YDVSTARD (reference sequence). CDR3 length equals 14 residues. The trim removed 0 bases at V and 12 bases at J, leaving 14 bases unmatched. The CDR3 DNA is TGTGCCACCTGGGACAGGCGGTACGGATTTAGGAAACTCTTT. Residues: CATWDRRYGFRKLF.

This chain uses TRGV9 with TRGJ1 or TRGJ2. In germline, CDR1 is GITISATS, CDR2 ISYDGTV (reference sequence). The junction had 10 bases not matched to a gene; V was cut back by 0 bases and J by 5 bases. The CDR3 length is 15 residues. Written as DNA, the CDR3 is TGTGCCTTGTGGGAGGTGCAGGGGTCGGATTATAAGAAACTCTTT. The encoded protein is CALWEVQGSDYKKLF.

In its sample, this clone was seen a few times. This sequence joins TRGV4 and TRGJ1 or TRGJ2. The length of the CDR3 is 13 residues. From germline, CDR1 is EGSTGY and CDR2 YDSYTSSV. Unmatched junction bases numbered 5, after V lost 3 bases and J lost 3 bases. The chain's CDR3 is CATWDPIYYKKLF. The CDR3 nucleotides read TGTGCCACCTGGGATCCAATTTATTATAAGAAACTCTTT.

The chain combines TRGV2 with TRGJP1. Germline trimming cut 3 bases from V and 1 base from J; bases unmatched to any gene: 2. The CDR3 consists of 14 residues. Germline values: CDR1 EGSNGY, CDR2 YDSYNSKV. CDR3 DNA sequence: TGTGCCACCTGGGACCTTACCACTGGTTGGTTCAAGATATTT. Amino acid sequence: CATWDLTTGWFKIF.

This clone was seen more than once but under ten times. V usage is TRGV8 and J usage is TRGJ1 or TRGJ2. The junction had 5 bases not matched to a gene; V was cut back by 5 bases and J by 4 bases. The CDR3 is 12 amino acids. Germline loops: CDR1 VENAVY, CDR2 YDSYNSRV. In nucleotides, the CDR3 is TGTGCCACCTGGGCCCGATATTATAAGAAACTCTTT. Translating it yields CATWARYYKKLF.

The J gene is TRGJ1 or TRGJ2, the V gene TRGV5. The V segment lost 6 bases and the J segment 1 base; nucleotides outside the gene matches: 3. Germline CDR1 reads VINAFY; CDR2 reads YDVSNSKD. This CDR3 has 12 amino acids. CDR3 in DNA: TGTGCCACCTGGACAAATTATTATAAGAAACTCTTT. Protein: CATWTNYYKKLF.

There are a few counts of this clone. The chain has TRGV2 and TRGJ1 or TRGJ2. There are 15 residues in the CDR3. Germline loops: CDR1 EGSNGY, CDR2 YDSYNSKV. The V segment lost 0 bases and the J segment 1 base; nucleotides outside the gene matches: 6. In nucleotides, the CDR3 is TGTGCCACCTGGGACGGGCTGGGAAATTATTATAAGAAACTCTTT. Amino acid sequence: CATWDGLGNYYKKLF.

The chain has TRGV4 and TRGJ1 or TRGJ2. The CDR3 is made up of 15 amino acids. After removal of 0 bases from V and 2 bases from J, the junction contained 7 bases not matched to a gene. CDR1 is EGSTGY, CDR2 YDSYTSSV, per germline. The CDR3 region has the DNA TGTGCCACCTGGGATGGGCCCAAAGATTATTATAAGAAACTCTTT. This sequence encodes CATWDGPKDYYKKLF.

This chain uses TRGV4 with TRGJP1. The CDR3 covers 14 residues. With 1 base clipped from V and 4 bases from J, the junction kept 3 bases outside the gene matches. Germline CDR1 EGSTGY, CDR2 YDSYTSSV. The CDR3 here is CATWDGGTGWFKIF. The DNA of the CDR3 is TGTGCCACCTGGGATGGCGGCACTGGTTGGTTCAAGATATTT.

The table lists this clone with a few counts. This specimen includes other DNA sequences encoding the same CDR3. The chain carries TRGV5 and TRGJ1 or TRGJ2. The CDR3 contains 10 residues. J lost 11 bases, V lost 1 base, and 2 bases had no gene match. Germline V gives CDR1 VINAFY, CDR2 YDVSNSKD. CDR3 in amino acids: CATWDRQKLF. The CDR3 region has the DNA TGTGCCACCTGGGACAGACAGAAACTCTTT.

Concerning this clone itself: At one of its ends the junction is not consistent with the germline gene, which may arise from a read error. The same CDR3 is also encoded by other DNA sequences in this sample. The chain carries TRGV4 and TRGJ1 or TRGJ2. The germline gives CDR1 EGSTGY, CDR2 YDSYTSSV. The CDR3 sequence is 12 residues long. The CDR3 DNA reads TGTGCCACCTGGAATGGTCCCTATAAGAAACTCTTT. It codes for CATWNGPYKKLF.

Only a few counts were recorded for this clone. The rearrangement links TRGV9 to TRGJ1 or TRGJ2. Looked up from germline, CDR1 is GITISATS and CDR2 is ISYDGTV (reference sequence). The J segment lost 0 bases and the V segment lost 0 bases, leaving 8 bases of the junction unmatched. This CDR3 is 16 amino acids long. In DNA form, the CDR3 reads TGTGCCTTGTGGGAGGTGTTTGAAATGAATTATTATAAGAAACTCTTT. Encoded protein: CALWEVFEMNYYKKLF.

The table lists this clone with a few counts. V is TRGV3 and J is TRGJ1 or TRGJ2. The germline V gene has CDR1 VTNTFY and CDR2 YDVSTARD (reference sequence). There are 13 residues in the CDR3. J gave up 11 bases and V 0 bases, and 10 bases lay outside the gene matches. CDR3: CATWDRPRVEKLF. CDR3 nucleotide sequence: TGTGCCACCTGGGACAGGCCGAGGGTAGAGAAACTCTTT.

This clone appeared a few times. The gene calls are TRGV3 and TRGJ1 or TRGJ2. The CDR3 has 15 residues. V shed 0 bases, J shed 3 bases, and the junction held 8 bases outside the gene matches. Germline-derived CDR1 and CDR2 are VTNTFY and YDVSTARD (reference sequence). CDR3 in amino acids: CATWDRLRIYYKKLF. For the CDR3, the DNA is TGTGCCACCTGGGACAGGCTCCGAATTTATTATAAGAAACTCTTT.

This clone was detected a few times. V gene TRGV9 combines with J gene TRGJ1 or TRGJ2. CDR3 length: 15 residues. V lost 3 bases, J lost 0 bases, and 8 bases stayed unmatched. Germline lookup yields CDR1 GITISATS and CDR2 ISYDGTV (reference sequence). The CDR3 protein is CALWEPHSNYYKKLF. CDR3 sequence (DNA): TGTGCCTTGTGGGAGCCGCACTCGAATTATTATAAGAAACTCTTT.

The chain joins TRGV2 to TRGJ1 or TRGJ2. This CDR3 region has 16 residues. With V trimmed by 3 bases and J by 12 bases, 23 bases remained unmatched. From germline, CDR1 is EGSNGY and CDR2 YDSYNSKV. The CDR3 DNA is TGTGCCACCTGGGACCTCCTGGACCTAACCGGAATAAGGAAACTCTTT. Protein: CATWDLLDLTGIRKLF.

The V call is TRGV8, the J call TRGJP. The CDR3 totals 18 residues. CDR1 VENAVY and CDR2 YDSYNSRV come from the germline V gene. The trim removed 4 bases at V and 5 bases at J, leaving 11 bases unmatched. DNA for the CDR3: TGTGCCACCTGGGACTTAACGGCGAAAGAGTTGGGCAAAAAAATCAAGGTATTT. Its protein product is CATWDLTAKELGKKIKVF.

The chain couples TRGV8 to TRGJ1 or TRGJ2. The CDR3 extends over 14 amino acids. The V segment lost 6 bases and the J segment 7 bases; nucleotides outside the gene matches: 15. Germline V gives CDR1 VENAVY, CDR2 YDSYNSRV. The CDR3 DNA reads as TGTGCCACCTGGTACTACCTTGGGGGGTATAAGAAACTCTTT. Residues: CATWYYLGGYKKLF.

This clone was detected only a few times. V gene TRGV2 combines with J gene TRGJ1 or TRGJ2. CDR1 is EGSNGY, CDR2 YDSYNSKV, per germline. CDR3 length equals 11 residues. Trimming removed 2 bases from V and 11 bases from J; junction bases left unmatched: 6. DNA of the CDR3: TGTGCCACCTGGGACGAAGAGGAGAAACTCTTT. Amino acids: CATWDEEEKLF.

This clone is medium-sized. Other nucleotide sequences in the sample specify the same CDR3. The chain joins TRGV8 to TRGJ1 or TRGJ2. From germline, CDR1 is VENAVY and CDR2 YDSYNSRV. The CDR3 runs to 13 residues. V gave up 5 bases and J gave up 0 bases; unmatched junction bases: 4. The CDR3 loop is CATWAPNYYKKLF. DNA of the CDR3: TGTGCCACCTGGGCCCCGAATTATTATAAGAAACTCTTT.

The J gene is TRGJP1, the V gene TRGV4. This CDR3 has 12 amino acids. CDR1 EGSTGY and CDR2 YDSYTSSV come from the germline V gene. J was trimmed by 12 bases and V by 6 bases; bases with no gene match: 10. CDR3 nucleotides: TGTGCCACCTGGAATCACCCGGGGTTCAAGATATTT. Translated: CATWNHPGFKIF.

The chain combines TRGV3 with TRGJ1 or TRGJ2. The CDR3 runs to 10 residues. V trimming: 9 bases; J trimming: 3 bases; junction bases outside the gene matches: 2. Germline V gene data show CDR1 as VTNTFY and CDR2 as YDVSTARD (reference sequence). The CDR3 spells CATGYYKKLF. DNA for the CDR3: TGTGCCACCGGTTATTATAAGAAACTCTTT.

A remark on this clone: This may be a read error, as it is one base from a much larger clone. The same CDR3 is also encoded by other DNA sequences in this sample. The J gene is TRGJP1, the V gene TRGV8. The CDR3 extends over 13 amino acids. Germline lookup yields CDR1 VENAVY and CDR2 YDSYNSRV. V was pared by 3 bases and J by 3 bases, with 1 base of the junction left unmatched. The CDR3 reads CATWDSTGWFKIF. Written as DNA, the CDR3 is TGTGCCACCTGGGATTCCACTGGTTGGTTCAAGATATTT.

This clone has just a few counts. The chain links TRGV9 to TRGJ1 or TRGJ2. The CDR3 loop spans 12 amino acids. Trimming at V came to 8 bases and at J to 6 bases, leaving 10 bases not matched to a gene. Germline lookup yields CDR1 GITISATS and CDR2 ISYDGTV (reference sequence). The CDR3 spells CALYPSVYKKLF. CDR3 sequence (DNA): TGTGCCTTGTACCCGTCGGTTTATAAGAAACTCTTT.

Notes on this clone: A much more abundant neighbour one base away suggests this may be a read error. The chain carries TRGV8 and TRGJP2. Germline CDR1 and CDR2: VENAVY and YDSYNSRV. The CDR3 has 13 residues. Losses at the gene ends were 3 bases for V and 5 bases for J; bases not matched to a gene: 3. Here the CDR3 DNA reads TGTGCCACCTGGGATGGCAGTGATTGGATCAAGACGTTT. Protein sequence: CATWDGSDWIKTF.

The J gene is TRGJP, the V gene TRGV9. V lost 0 bases, J lost 9 bases, and 5 bases stayed unmatched. The CDR3 is 16 amino acids. Germline CDR1 GITISATS, CDR2 ISYDGTV (reference sequence). CDR3: CALWEVGVLGKKIKVF. The CDR3 DNA is TGTGCCTTGTGGGAGGTGGGGGTGTTGGGCAAAAAAATCAAGGTATTT.